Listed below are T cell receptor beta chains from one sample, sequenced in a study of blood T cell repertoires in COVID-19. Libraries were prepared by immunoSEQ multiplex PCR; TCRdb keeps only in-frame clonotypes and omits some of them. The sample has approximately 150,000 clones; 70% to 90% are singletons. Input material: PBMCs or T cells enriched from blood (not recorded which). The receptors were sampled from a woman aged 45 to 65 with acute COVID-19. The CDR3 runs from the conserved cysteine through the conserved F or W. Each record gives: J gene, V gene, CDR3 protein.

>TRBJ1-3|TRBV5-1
CASSLVGQGTAGNTIYF
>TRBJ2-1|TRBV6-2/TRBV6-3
CASSYPLAGVVNEQFF
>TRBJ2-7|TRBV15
CATSRDGNLQGKYF
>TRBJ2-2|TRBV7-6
CASSPRLAGPGELFF
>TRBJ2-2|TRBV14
CASSQDLRRTGELFF
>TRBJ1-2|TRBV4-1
CASSQRLSVVLQGASYGYTF
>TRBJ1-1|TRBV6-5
CASSYSAGADTEAFF
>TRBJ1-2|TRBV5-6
CASSFWASGRGGDGYTF
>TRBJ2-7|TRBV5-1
CASRRWRDSLSEQYF
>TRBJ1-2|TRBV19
CASIDRGWDYGYTF
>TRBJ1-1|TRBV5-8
CASSLGYDTEAFF
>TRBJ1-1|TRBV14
CASSQRAGPLNTEAFF
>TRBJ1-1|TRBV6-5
CASRLDRSRTEAFF
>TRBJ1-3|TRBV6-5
CASSLQGNTIYF
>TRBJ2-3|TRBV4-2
CASSRGLADTNTQYF
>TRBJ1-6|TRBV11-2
CASSLGGLPLHF
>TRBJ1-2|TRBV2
CASSEQGQGNYGYTF
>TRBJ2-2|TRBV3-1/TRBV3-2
CASSQDPRGNTGELFF
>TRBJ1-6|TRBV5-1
CASSLEGQGDGNSPLHF
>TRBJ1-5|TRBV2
CASRSDRNSNQPQHF
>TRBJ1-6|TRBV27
CASTRLSGGQPGNSPLHF
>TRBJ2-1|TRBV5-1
CASSPTGTSGSNEQFF
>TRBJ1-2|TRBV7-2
CASRRTYRALHYGYTF
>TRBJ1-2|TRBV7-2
CASSQYGQYGYTF
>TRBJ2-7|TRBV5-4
CASSLMGDLGYEQYF
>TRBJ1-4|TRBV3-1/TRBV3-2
CASSRQGRTTNEKLFF
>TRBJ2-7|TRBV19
CASSIGTGETAQYF
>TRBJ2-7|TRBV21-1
CASSRGAQAHEQYF
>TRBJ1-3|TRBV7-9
CASSFLTAGNTIYF
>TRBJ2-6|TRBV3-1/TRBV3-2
CASRRGLAGDDSGANVLTF
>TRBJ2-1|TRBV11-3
CASSFLGAKGYEQFF
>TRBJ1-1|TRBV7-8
CASSFYPNTEAFF
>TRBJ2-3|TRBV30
CAWSESGRDVADTQYF
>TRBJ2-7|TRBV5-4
CASSPRTGAYEQYF
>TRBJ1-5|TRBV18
CASRSFRATSNQPQHF
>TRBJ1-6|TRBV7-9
CASSSNQGINSPLHF
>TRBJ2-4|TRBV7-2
CASSGLAKNIQYF
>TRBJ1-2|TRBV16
CASSPSEGLPYGYTF
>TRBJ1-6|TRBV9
CASSVAGGTSPLHF
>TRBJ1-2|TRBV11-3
CASSNKMRLNYGYTF
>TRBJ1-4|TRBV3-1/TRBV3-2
CASTVGRQGGKLFF